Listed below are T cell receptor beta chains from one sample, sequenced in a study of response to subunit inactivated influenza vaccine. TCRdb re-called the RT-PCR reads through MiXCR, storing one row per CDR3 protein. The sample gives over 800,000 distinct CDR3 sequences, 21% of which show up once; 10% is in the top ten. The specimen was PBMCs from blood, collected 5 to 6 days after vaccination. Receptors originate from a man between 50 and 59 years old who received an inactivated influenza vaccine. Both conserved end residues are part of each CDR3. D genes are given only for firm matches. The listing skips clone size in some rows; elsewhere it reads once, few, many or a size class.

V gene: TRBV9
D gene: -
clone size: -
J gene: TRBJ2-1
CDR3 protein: CASSDPSYYNEQFF
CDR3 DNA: TGTGCCAGCAGCGACCCCTCATACTACAATGAGCAGTTCTTC

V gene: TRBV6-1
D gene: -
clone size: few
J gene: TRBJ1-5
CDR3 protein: CASRDTSNQPQHF
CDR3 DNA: TGTGCCAGCAGGGACACTAGCAATCAGCCCCAGCATTTT

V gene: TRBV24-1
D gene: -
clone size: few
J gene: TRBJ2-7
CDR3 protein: CATSDGSFYEQYF
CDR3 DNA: TGTGCCACCTCCGATGGGAGCTTCTACGAGCAGTACTTC

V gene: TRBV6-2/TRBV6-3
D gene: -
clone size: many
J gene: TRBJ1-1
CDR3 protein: CASNNWDTEAFF
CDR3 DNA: TGTGCCAGCAATAATTGGGACACTGAAGCTTTCTTT

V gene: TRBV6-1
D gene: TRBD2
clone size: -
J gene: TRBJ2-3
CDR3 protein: CASTPIGRADTQYF
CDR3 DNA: TGTGCCAGCACCCCGATAGGGAGGGCAGATACGCAGTATTTT

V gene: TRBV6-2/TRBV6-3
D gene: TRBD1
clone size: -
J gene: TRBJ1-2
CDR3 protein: CAASTLTGSYGYTF
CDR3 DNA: TGTGCCGCCTCTACTCTGACAGGGAGCTATGGCTACACCTTC

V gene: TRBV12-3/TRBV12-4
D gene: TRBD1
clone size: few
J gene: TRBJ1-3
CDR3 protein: CASLGLTGGNTIYF
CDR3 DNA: TGTGCCAGCCTAGGGCTGACAGGGGGAAACACCATATATTTT

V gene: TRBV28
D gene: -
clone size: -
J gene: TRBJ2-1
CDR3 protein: CASSPRGHNEQFF
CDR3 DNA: TGTGCCAGCAGTCCCCGGGGCCACAATGAGCAGTTCTTC

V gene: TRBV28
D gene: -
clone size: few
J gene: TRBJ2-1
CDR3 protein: CASRRTYNEQFF
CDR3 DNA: TGTGCCAGCAGGCGCACTTACAATGAGCAGTTCTTC

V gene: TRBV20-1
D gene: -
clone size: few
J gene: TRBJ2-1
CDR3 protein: CSALPTGESLGYKQFF
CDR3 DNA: TGCAGTGCCCTACCTACTGGAGAGAGCCTAGGGTACAAGCAGTTCTTC

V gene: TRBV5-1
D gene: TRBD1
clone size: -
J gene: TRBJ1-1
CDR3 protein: CASSPRTGVGDTEAFF
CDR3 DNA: TGCGCCAGCAGCCCGCGGACAGGGGTAGGGGACACTGAAGCTTTCTTT

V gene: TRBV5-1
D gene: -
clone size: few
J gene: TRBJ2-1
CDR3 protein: CASSLALAADEQFF
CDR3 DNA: TGCGCCAGCAGCTTGGCTCTAGCAGCGGATGAGCAGTTCTTC

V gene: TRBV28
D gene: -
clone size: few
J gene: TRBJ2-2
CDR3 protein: CASRNSLTGELFF
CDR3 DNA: TGTGCCAGCAGAAACAGCCTAACCGGGGAGCTGTTTTTT

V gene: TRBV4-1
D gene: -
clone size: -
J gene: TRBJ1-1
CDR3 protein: CASSQVAGANTEAFF
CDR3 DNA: TGCGCCAGCAGCCAAGTCGCAGGGGCGAACACTGAAGCTTTCTTT

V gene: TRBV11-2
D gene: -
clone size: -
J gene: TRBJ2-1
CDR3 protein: CASSLGGSVQNEQFF
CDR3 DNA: TGTGCCAGCAGCTTAGGTGGTAGTGTCCAAAATGAGCAGTTCTTC

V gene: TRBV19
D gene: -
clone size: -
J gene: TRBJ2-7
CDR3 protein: CASSIGQEQYF
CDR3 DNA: TGTGCCAGTAGTATAGGACAGGAGCAGTACTTC

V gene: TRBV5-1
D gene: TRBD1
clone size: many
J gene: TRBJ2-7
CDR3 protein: CASSRTGETYEQYF
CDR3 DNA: TGCGCCAGCAGCAGAACAGGGGAGACATACGAGCAGTACTTC

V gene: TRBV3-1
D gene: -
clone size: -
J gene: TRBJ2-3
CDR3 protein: CASSQVTTDTQYF
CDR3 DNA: TGTGCCAGCAGCCAAGTAACAACAGATACGCAGTATTTT

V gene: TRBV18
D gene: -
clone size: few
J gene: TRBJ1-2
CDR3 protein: CASSPDMWESYTF
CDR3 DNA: TGTGCCAGCTCCCCCGACATGTGGGAGTCCTACACCTTC

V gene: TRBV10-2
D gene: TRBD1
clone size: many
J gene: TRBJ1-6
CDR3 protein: CASSATVRDRGMSPLHF
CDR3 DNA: TGCGCCAGCAGTGCGACTGTCCGGGACAGGGGAATGTCACCCCTCCACTTT

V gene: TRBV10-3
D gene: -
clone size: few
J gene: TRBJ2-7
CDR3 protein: CAITSTASYEQYF
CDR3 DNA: TGTGCCATCACCTCGACAGCCTCCTACGAGCAGTACTTC

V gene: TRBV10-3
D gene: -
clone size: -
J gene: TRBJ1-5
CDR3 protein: CAISGRRNSNQPQHF
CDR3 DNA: TGTGCCATCAGTGGCCGACGGAATAGCAATCAGCCCCAGCATTTT

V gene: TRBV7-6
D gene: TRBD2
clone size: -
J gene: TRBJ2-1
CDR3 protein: CASSISSGRDFEQFF
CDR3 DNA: TGTGCCAGCAGCATCTCTAGCGGGAGGGATTTTGAGCAGTTCTTC